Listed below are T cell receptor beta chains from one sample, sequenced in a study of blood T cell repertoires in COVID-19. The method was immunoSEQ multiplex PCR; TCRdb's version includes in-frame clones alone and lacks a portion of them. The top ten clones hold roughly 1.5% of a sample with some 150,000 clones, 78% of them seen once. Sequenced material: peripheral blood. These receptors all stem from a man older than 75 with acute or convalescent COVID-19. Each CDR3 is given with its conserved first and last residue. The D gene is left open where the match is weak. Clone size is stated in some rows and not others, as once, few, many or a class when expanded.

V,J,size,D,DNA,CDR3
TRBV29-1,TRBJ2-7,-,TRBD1,TGCAGCGGTACCGGGACAGGGACGGGGGAGCAGTACTTC,CSGTGTGTGEQYF
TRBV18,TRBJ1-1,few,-,TGTGCCAGCTCCGGCCTAGACAGAACTAACACTGAAGCTTTCTTT,CASSGLDRTNTEAFF
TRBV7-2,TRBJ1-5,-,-,TGTGCCAGCAGCTCACAGGTCAATCAGCCCCAGCATTTT,CASSSQVNQPQHF
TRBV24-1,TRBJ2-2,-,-,TGTGCCACCAGCAGGGGGGCCGGGGAGCTGTTTTTT,CATSRGAGELFF
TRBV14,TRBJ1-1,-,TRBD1,TGTGCCAGCAGCGAGAGGGGGCTCACTGAAGCTTTCTTT,CASSERGLTEAFF
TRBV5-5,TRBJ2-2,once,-,TGTGCCAGCAGCTCCTACACCGGGGAGCTGTTTTTT,CASSSYTGELFF
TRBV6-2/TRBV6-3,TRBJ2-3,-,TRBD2,TGTGCCAGCAGTCCCTTGCAGGCGGGGGGGACAGATACGCAGTATTTT,CASSPLQAGGTDTQYF
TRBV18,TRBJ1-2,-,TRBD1,TGTGCCAGCTCACTAACCGACAGGGACTACTATGGCTACACCTTC,CASSLTDRDYYGYTF
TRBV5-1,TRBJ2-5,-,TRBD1,TGCGCCAGCAGCCCTGATGGACAGGGAGGAGAGACCCAGTACTTC,CASSPDGQGGETQYF
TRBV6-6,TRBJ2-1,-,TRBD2,TGTGCCAGCAGTCGATCCCCGAGCGGGGGGTACAATGAGCAGTTCTTC,CASSRSPSGGYNEQFF
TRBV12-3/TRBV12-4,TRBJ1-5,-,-,TGTGCCAGCAGTTTGGGCAGCAATCAGCCCCAGCATTTT,CASSLGSNQPQHF
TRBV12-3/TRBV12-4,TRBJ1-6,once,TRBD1,TGTGCCAGCAGATTACGACAGGGATCACCCCTCCACTTT,CASRLRQGSPLHF
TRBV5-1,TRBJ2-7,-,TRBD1,TGCGCCAGCGCCTTGGAACGGACAGGGCACCACGAGCAGTACTTC,CASALERTGHHEQYF
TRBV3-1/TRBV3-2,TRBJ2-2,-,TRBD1,TGTGCCACATCCTCGAAAGGGGGCGGGTCCGGGGAGCTGTTTTTT,CATSSKGGGSGELFF
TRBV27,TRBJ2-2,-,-,TGTGCCAGCAGTTTAGGATGGCCGGGAGCTAGAGTCACCGGGGAGCTGTTTTTT,CASSLGWPGARVTGELFF
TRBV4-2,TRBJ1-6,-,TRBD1,TGTGCCAGCAGCCAAGATGACAGGGAAGGATCACCCCTCCACTTT,CASSQDDREGSPLHF
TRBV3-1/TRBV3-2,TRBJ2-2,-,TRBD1,TGTGCCAGCAGGGTCCGGGACAGGGCCAATGGCGGGGAGCTGTTTTTT,CASRVRDRANGGELFF
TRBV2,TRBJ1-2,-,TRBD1,TGTGCCAGCAGAGAGCCGACAGGGGGTAGCGGCTACACCTTC,CASREPTGGSGYTF
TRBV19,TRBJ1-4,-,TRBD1,TGTGCCAGTAGTACGCCGTGGACAGGGACTAATGAAAAACTGTTTTTT,CASSTPWTGTNEKLFF
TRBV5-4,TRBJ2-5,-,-,TGTGCCAGCAGCCGGGACACCATCCCAGAGACCCAGTACTTC,CASSRDTIPETQYF
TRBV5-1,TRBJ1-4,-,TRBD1,TGCGCCAGCAGCGGCGGGACAGGGCCTTCCGGGGAAAAACTGTTTTTT,CASSGGTGPSGEKLFF
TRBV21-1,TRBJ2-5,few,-,TGTGCCAGCAGCAAATGGACAGGGGGCGGAGAGACCCAGTACTTC,CASSKWTGGGETQYF
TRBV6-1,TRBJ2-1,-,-,TGTGCCAGCAGTGAGATCGGGAATGAGCAGTTCTTC,CASSEIGNEQFF
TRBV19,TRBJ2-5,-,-,TGTGCCAGTACCCCCGGGCAGGGATCTTACCAAGAGACCCAGTACTTC,CASTPGQGSYQETQYF
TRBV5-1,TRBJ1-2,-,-,TGCGCCAGCAGCCGGGGGGTGGAGGCGAACTATGGCTACACCTTC,CASSRGVEANYGYTF
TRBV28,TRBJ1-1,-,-,TGTGCCAGCAGCTTGGGTGGGGCTGGGAACACTGAAGCTTTCTTT,CASSLGGAGNTEAFF
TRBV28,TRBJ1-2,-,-,TGTGCCAGCAGTTTTCCCTCAGGGGTTCCTGGCTACACCTTC,CASSFPSGVPGYTF
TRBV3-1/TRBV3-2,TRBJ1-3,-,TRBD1,TGTGCCAGCAGCCAAAAGGGGGCTCACACCATATATTTT,CASSQKGAHTIYF
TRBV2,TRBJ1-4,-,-,TGTGCCAGCAGTGAAGCCTTTCCGAGGACAATTAATGAAAAACTGTTTTTT,CASSEAFPRTINEKLFF
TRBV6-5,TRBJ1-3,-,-,TGTGCCAGCAGACCTTTTGGCGGTCTTGGGAACACCATATATTTT,CASRPFGGLGNTIYF
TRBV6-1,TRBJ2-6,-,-,TGTGCCAGCAGTGAAGTAGCTGGGGCCAACGTCCTGACTTTC,CASSEVAGANVLTF
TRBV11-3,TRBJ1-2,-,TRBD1,TGTGCCAGCAGCTCATTCCCAGGGGGTTACACCTTC,CASSSFPGGYTF
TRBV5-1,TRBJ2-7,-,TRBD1,TGCGCCAGCAGCCCGGACAGGGGGCACTACGAGCAGTACTTC,CASSPDRGHYEQYF
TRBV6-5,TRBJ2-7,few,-,TGTGCCAGCAGTTTCAAAGGGAGCTCCTACGAGCAGTACTTC,CASSFKGSSYEQYF
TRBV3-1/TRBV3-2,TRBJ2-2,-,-,TGTGCCAGCAGCCAAGAGACAGGTTGGCAAACAACCGGGGAGCTGTTTTTT,CASSQETGWQTTGELFF
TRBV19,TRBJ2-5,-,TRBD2,TGTGCCAGTAGTATAGATCGGAGAGGGCTAGCGGGGGGGGAGACCCAGTACTTC,CASSIDRRGLAGGETQYF
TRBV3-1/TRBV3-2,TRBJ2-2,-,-,TGTGCCAGCAGCCATGCAGGGTCCGGGGAGCTGTTTTTT,CASSHAGSGELFF
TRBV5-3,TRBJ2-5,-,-,TGTGTCAAAAGCCCCCCGGGGACCCAGTACTTC,CVKSPPGTQYF
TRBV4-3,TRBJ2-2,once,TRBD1,TGCGCCAGCAGCCAGCCGGGACAGGGAGTCACCGGGGAGCTGTTTTTT,CASSQPGQGVTGELFF
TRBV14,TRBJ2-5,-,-,TGTGCCAGCATAGGTAACACGGGCCAAGAGACCCAGTACTTC,CASIGNTGQETQYF
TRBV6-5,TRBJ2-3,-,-,TGTGCCAGCGAGAGTTTGGTAACAGATACGCAGTATTTT,CASESLVTDTQYF
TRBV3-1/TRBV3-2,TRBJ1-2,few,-,TGTGCCAGCAGCCCCCTGGCAGGGAACTATGGCTACACCTTC,CASSPLAGNYGYTF
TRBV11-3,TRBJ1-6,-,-,TGTGCCAGCAGCCTAAGCCCACCAGAGAGCGGTTCACCCCTCCACTTT,CASSLSPPESGSPLHF
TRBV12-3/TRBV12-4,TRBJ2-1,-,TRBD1,TGTGCCAGCAGGGGACAGGGGGCCCATGAGCAGTTCTTC,CASRGQGAHEQFF
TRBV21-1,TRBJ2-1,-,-,TGTGCCAGCCCCCTGGAGTGGCCACGGTACAATGAGCAGTTCTTC,CASPLEWPRYNEQFF
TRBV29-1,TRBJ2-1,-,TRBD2,TGCAGCGAATATAGCGGGGGGCCCGTCGGTGAGCAGTTCTTC,CSEYSGGPVGEQFF
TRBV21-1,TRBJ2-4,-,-,TGTGCCAGCAGCACGACAGGGAGAGCCAAAAACATTCAGTACTTC,CASSTTGRAKNIQYF
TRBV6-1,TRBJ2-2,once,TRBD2,TGTGCCAGCAGTGAATACAGCGGGGGGCGAATCGGGGAGCTGTTTTTT,CASSEYSGGRIGELFF
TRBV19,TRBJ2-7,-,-,TGTGCCAGTAGTAAAGCGGGTCCCGGCTCCTACGAGCAGTACTTC,CASSKAGPGSYEQYF
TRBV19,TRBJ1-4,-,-,TGTGCCAGTAGTAGGGGACAAGAAGAAAAACTGTTTTTT,CASSRGQEEKLFF
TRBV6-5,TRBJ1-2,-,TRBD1,TGTGCCAGCAGTCCATCACAGGGGGCCTATGGCTACACCTTC,CASSPSQGAYGYTF
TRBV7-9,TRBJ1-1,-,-,TGTGCCAGCAGCTCCGGTGCGCACACTGAAGCTTTCTTT,CASSSGAHTEAFF
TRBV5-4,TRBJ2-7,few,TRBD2,TGTGCCAGCAGCTCCATCAGCGGGGACTACGAGCAGTACTTC,CASSSISGDYEQYF
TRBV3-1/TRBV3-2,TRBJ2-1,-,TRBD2,TGTGCCAGCAGCCCCGCGTCGGGGGGCGGGGGGTCAGGGGAGCAGTTCTTC,CASSPASGGGGSGEQFF